This TCR beta chain was captured by sequencing in a study of Graves' ophthalmopathy and Graves' hyperthyroidism. The TCR beta CDR3 regions underwent amplification from RNA transcripts. HTBI primers served in a first-round RT-PCR, which a second-round multiplex PCR followed. TCRdb itself ran the multiplex PCR reads through MiXCR, one entry per CDR3 protein. The table has 600,000 to 650,000 distinct CDR3 sequences, about a fifth seen once. Enrollment excluded any patients with other autoimmune diseases, uncontrolled infections, pregnancy or lactation. The table lists this clonotype with many counts. Germline assignment: CDR1 LNHDA and CDR2 SQIVND (reference sequence). The CDR3 contains 15 residues. The trim removed 10 bases at V and 1 base at J, leaving 11 bases unmatched.

The receptor's source is a woman aged 18-29 years with stable Graves' hyperthyroidism. Some clones in this sample may be carry-over from other donors' samples. Sequencing was carried out using peripheral blood. The chain joins TRBV19 to TRBJ2-5; 8 bases are shared with TRBD1. CDR3 sequence (DNA): TGTGCCACCGCGCGGGGACAGGTCCCCCAAGAGACCCAGTACTTC. Residues: CATARGQVPQETQYF.